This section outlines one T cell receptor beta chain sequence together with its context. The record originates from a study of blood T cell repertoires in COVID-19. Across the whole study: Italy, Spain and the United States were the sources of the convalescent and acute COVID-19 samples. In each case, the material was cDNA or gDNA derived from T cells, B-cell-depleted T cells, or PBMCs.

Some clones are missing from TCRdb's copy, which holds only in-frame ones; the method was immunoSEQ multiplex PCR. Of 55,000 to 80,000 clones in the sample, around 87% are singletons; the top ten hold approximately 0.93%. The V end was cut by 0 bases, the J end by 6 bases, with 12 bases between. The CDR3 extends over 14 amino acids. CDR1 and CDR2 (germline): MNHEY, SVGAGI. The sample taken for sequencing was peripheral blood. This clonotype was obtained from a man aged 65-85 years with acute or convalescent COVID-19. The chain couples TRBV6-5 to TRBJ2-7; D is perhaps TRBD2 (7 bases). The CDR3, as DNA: TGTGCCAGCAGTTACTCGGGGGGGCTGGGCGAGCAGTACTTC. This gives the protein CASSYSGGLGEQYF.